The 18 T cell receptor beta chains below all came from one sample that was sequenced in a study of shared clonotypes between healthy human individuals. TCRdb's copy holds only in-frame clones and misses some; the assay was immunoSEQ multiplex PCR. The table has roughly 2.4 million clones, approximately 94% seen once. Input material: naive CD4+ T cells sorted from blood. Subset given: CD45RA+ positively selected. The receptors were sampled from a man aged 18 to 30 in good health.

The V call is TRBV25-1, the J call TRBJ2-6, with D unresolved. V lost 4 bases and J lost 4, with 5 bases in between. The CDR3 covers 13 residues. Per germline, CDR1 MGHDK and CDR2 SYGVNS. Here the CDR3 reads CASSVAGANVLTF. CDR3 bases: TGTGCCAGCAGTGTTGCGGGGGCCAACGTCCTGACTTTC.

The genes are TRBV10-2 and TRBJ2-1, with 11 bases fitting TRBD2. The V and J ends lost 5 bases and 7 bases, in that order; junction bases with no gene match: 4. CDR3 length: 14 amino acids. Germline-derived CDR1 and CDR2 are WSHSY and SAAADI. The chain's CDR3 is CASSLAGGGNEQFF. CDR3 nucleotides: TGCGCCAGCAGTTTAGCGGGAGGGGGGAATGAGCAGTTCTTC.

The V gene is TRBV6-1, the J gene TRBJ2-7; weak D call: TRBD1 (5 bases). This CDR3 is built from 13 residues. Trimming cost V 5 bases and J 3 bases, with 11 bases left between them. Per germline, CDR1 MNHNS and CDR2 SASEGT. The CDR3 region has the DNA TGTGCCAGCAGTCTACTTCAGGGCTACGAGCAGTACTTC. It encodes CASSLLQGYEQYF.

As concerns this clone: One end of the junction fails to match germline, which may point to a read error. The V and J genes are TRBV2 and TRBJ1-2; weak D call: TRBD1 (6 bases). Germline loops: CDR1 SNHLY, CDR2 FYNNEI. CDR3 size: 15 residues. The chain's CDR3 is CANSEAKGGIGGYTF. CDR3 nucleotides: TGTGCCAACAGTGAAGCTAAGGGGGGGATAGGTGGCTACACCTTC. The full variable domain, in which reference TRBV2 and TRBJ1-2 provide the parts outside the CDR3, is EPEVTQTPSHQVTQMGQEVILRCVPISNHLYFYWYRQILGQKVEFLVSFYNNEISEKSEIFDDQFSVERPDGSNFTLKIRSTKLEDSAMYFCANSEAKGGIGGYTFGSGTRLTVV.

The CDR3 spells CATSSPWGTEAFF. In nucleotides, the CDR3 is TGTGCCACCAGCAGTCCCTGGGGCACTGAAGCTTTCTTT. The V gene is TRBV15, the J gene TRBJ1-1; no clear D. Trimming removed 3 bases from V and 4 bases from J, with 9 bases in between. Germline-derived CDR1 and CDR2 are LNHNV and YYDKDF (reference sequence). CDR3 size: 13 residues.

The rearrangement links TRBV7-9 to TRBJ1-5; the D is unclear. Germline assignment: CDR1 SEHNR and CDR2 FQNEAQ (reference sequence). V dropped 10 bases and J dropped 8 bases, with 9 bases sitting between them. This CDR3 is built from 10 residues. This CDR3 reads CATGLEPQHF. CDR3 bases: TGTGCCACCGGACTCGAGCCCCAGCATTTT.

This chain joins TRBV6-5 and TRBJ1-2; 8 bases fit TRBD1. The CDR3 covers 12 residues. The V gene end was trimmed by 9 bases and the J gene end by 8 bases; junction bases not matched to a gene: 8. Per germline, CDR1 MNHEY and CDR2 SVGAGI. The CDR3 spells CASATGGGGYTF. As DNA, the CDR3 is TGTGCCAGTGCAACAGGGGGAGGAGGCTACACCTTC.

The V gene is TRBV10-3, the J gene TRBJ2-7, with D maybe TRBD1 (5 bases). The length of the CDR3 is 12 residues. Germline-derived CDR1 and CDR2 are ENHRY and SYGVKD. V was cut by 9 bases and J by 0 bases, with 9 bases left in between. The CDR3 nucleotides read TGTGCCATTACTGACAGCTCCTACGAGCAGTACTTC. Translated, it gives CAITDSSYEQYF.

The gene calls are TRBV18 and TRBJ2-7; 9 bases align to TRBD1. The CDR3 length is 13 residues. Germline CDR1 reads KGHSH; CDR2 reads LQKENI. V was clipped by 5 bases and J by 9 bases; unmatched bases: 8. In DNA, the CDR3 is TGTGCCAGCTCATCACAGGGGGCGCCCGGGCAGTACTTC. As protein: CASSSQGAPGQYF.

In its sample, this clone was seen once. The chain couples TRBV30 to TRBJ1-6; tentatively, D is TRBD1 (5 bases). V lost 2 bases to trimming and J lost 2 bases, with 16 bases between them. Germline CDR1 GTSNPN, CDR2 SVGIG (reference sequence). This CDR3 is 17 amino acids long. The CDR3 DNA reads as TGTGCCTGGAGTCCCCAAATGGGGGTCGCCTATAATTCACCCCTCCACTTT. This translates into CAWSPQMGVAYNSPLHF.

The chain carries TRBV30 and TRBJ1-6; the D is unclear. With 3 bases removed from V and 0 bases from J, the gap between germline ends came to 9 bases. This CDR3 has 15 amino acids. The V gene's germline CDR1 is GTSNPN and CDR2 SVGIG (reference sequence). As DNA, the CDR3 is TGTGCCTGGAGAGCGGAAAGCTCCTATAATTCACCCCTCCACTTT. The encoded protein is CAWRAESSYNSPLHF.

This clone appeared a single time. The chain carries TRBV7-2 and TRBJ2-4; the D is unclear. The CDR3 is made up of 14 amino acids. Germline V gene data show CDR1 as SGHTA and CDR2 as FQGNSA. Trimming stripped 7 bases from V and 9 bases from J, with 19 bases between. The CDR3, as DNA: TGTGCCAGCACCCGGACGAAGCCGACGGGCATTCAGTACTTC. It is translated as CASTRTKPTGIQYF.

This clone was seen only once. The genes are TRBV27 and TRBJ2-1; TRBD2 agrees at 10 bases. Germline CDR1 is MNHEY and CDR2 is SMNVEV (reference sequence). Trimming at V came to 2 bases and at J to 8 bases, leaving 6 bases not matched to a gene. The CDR3 runs to 15 residues. CDR3 bases: TGTGCCAGCAGTTTACGGGCTAGCGGGAGTTATGAGCAGTTCTTC. Protein product: CASSLRASGSYEQFF.

Concerning this clone: Other DNA sequences from this sample encode an identical CDR3 as well. The chain is built from TRBV5-1 and TRBJ1-1; D is undetermined. The V gene lost 0 bases and the J gene lost 0 bases, with 6 bases spanning the gap. Germline assignment: CDR1 SGHRS and CDR2 YFSETQ. The CDR3 totals 14 residues. CDR3 in DNA: TGCGCCAGCAGCTTGGGCACTATGAACACTGAAGCTTTCTTT. Translated: CASSLGTMNTEAFF.

The chain is built from TRBV27 and TRBJ2-3; 9 bases are shared with TRBD2. Trimming took 4 bases from V and 2 from J; bases not matched to a gene: 7. The V gene's germline CDR1 is MNHEY and CDR2 SMNVEV (reference sequence). The CDR3 loop spans 16 amino acids. CDR3 sequence reads: CASSSLSGGLTDTQYF. The CDR3 bases are TGTGCCAGCAGTTCCCTTAGCGGGGGCCTCACAGATACGCAGTATTTT.

The V gene is TRBV10-3, the J gene TRBJ2-2; 7 bases line up with TRBD2. J was trimmed by 6 bases and V by 1 base; bases with no gene match: 8. The CDR3 has 16 residues. In germline, CDR1 is ENHRY, CDR2 SYGVKD. This chain's CDR3 is CAISELSGGVSGELFF. CDR3 nucleotide sequence: TGTGCCATCAGTGAGTTGTCGGGAGGTGTGTCCGGGGAGCTGTTTTTT.

The rearrangement joins TRBV11-2 to TRBJ2-7; 7 nucleotides line up with TRBD1. V shed 3 bases, J shed 2 bases, and the junction held 16 bases outside the gene matches. Germline CDR1 is SGHAT and CDR2 is FQNNGV. The CDR3 consists of 18 residues. CDR3 protein: CASSLREKTGTVPYEQYF. Here the CDR3 DNA reads TGTGCCAGCAGCTTGAGGGAAAAAACCGGGACAGTGCCCTACGAGCAGTACTTC.

The V gene is TRBV2, the J gene TRBJ2-5; possibly TRBD1 for D (5 bases). There are 14 residues in the CDR3. Germline values: CDR1 SNHLY, CDR2 FYNNEI. The germline V and J ends were trimmed by 5 bases and 4 bases, with 14 bases remaining between them. CDR3 amino acids: CASSSRDPGETQYF. The CDR3 nucleotides are TGTGCCAGCAGTTCCAGGGATCCGGGAGAGACCCAGTACTTC. Full variable domain (remainder filled in from reference TRBV2 and TRBJ2-5): EPEVTQTPSHQVTQMGQEVILRCVPISNHLYFYWYRQILGQKVEFLVSFYNNEISEKSEIFDDQFSVERPDGSNFTLKIRSTKLEDSAMYFCASSSRDPGETQYFGPGTRLLVL.